Sequencing of this T cell receptor (beta chain) was carried out in a study of blood T cell repertoires in COVID-19. Study details: The study drew acute and convalescent COVID-19 samples from the United States, Italy and Spain. In each case, the material was cDNA or gDNA derived from T cells, B-cell-depleted T cells, or PBMCs.

Per the original data handling: The assay estimated nucleated cells by amplifying reference gene primers. Assay: immunoSEQ multiplex PCR; the TCRdb copy retains only in-frame clones and omits some. The V and J calls and clone size were taken over from that table, and D and trimming were inferred from the DNA. The sample comprises about 98,000 clones, roughly 87% of which are singletons, and about 20% rests with the top ten. The germline V and J ends were trimmed by 5 bases and 4 bases, with 8 bases remaining between them. The CDR3 contains 12 residues. Germline CDR1 reads SGHTA; CDR2 reads FQGNSA. The chain carries TRBV7-2 and TRBJ1-2; the D is unclear. The sequence was obtained from a man older than 75 with acute or convalescent COVID-19. The sequenced sample consisted of peripheral blood. The CDR3 is CASSVVGYGYTF. The CDR3 nucleotides are TGTGCCAGCAGCGTGGTCGGCTATGGCTACACCTTC.